A selection of T cell receptor beta chains follows, all from one sample in a study of graft-versus-host responses after intestinal transplantation. The data were produced by immunoSEQ multiplex PCR, yet TCRdb's version contains in-frame clones alone and is incomplete. The sample lists some 82,000 clones, around 86% seen once, with approximately 8% in the top ten. For these receptors, no antigen is known. Specimen: unstimulated CD8+ T cells sorted from spleen or lymph node cells, collected before transplant. The receptors here all came from a human donor who was the organ donor for an intestinal transplant. Each CDR3 is given with its conserved first and last residue. The order of the fields is clone size, V gene, J gene, D gene, CDR3 protein, CDR3 DNA. D genes are given only for firm matches. Size tells how often a clone was seen (once, few, many) or the class of an expanded clone, and some rows leave it out.

.,TRBV4-1,TRBJ1-1,.,CASSHPELGHTEAFF,TGCGCCAGCAGCCATCCAGAATTGGGGCACACTGAAGCTTTCTTT
.,TRBV7-9,TRBJ1-2,.,CASSPRRGPNYGYTF,TGTGCCAGCAGCCCAAGGCGGGGGCCTAACTATGGCTACACCTTC
.,TRBV6-5,TRBJ1-1,.,CASRGGVYTEAFF,TGTGCCAGCAGGGGGGGGGTGTACACTGAAGCTTTCTTT
.,TRBV5-1,TRBJ1-6,TRBD1,CASSLVGTGYSPLHF,TGCGCCAGCAGCTTGGTGGGGACAGGGTATTCACCCCTCCACTTT
few,TRBV6-1,TRBJ2-1,.,CASTPSRPSYNEQFF,TGTGCCAGCACTCCCTCCCGGCCCTCCTACAATGAGCAGTTCTTC
.,TRBV28,TRBJ2-4,TRBD1,CASSPVGTEKNIQYF,TGTGCCAGCAGCCCCGTTGGGACAGAGAAAAACATTCAGTACTTC
.,TRBV4-1,TRBJ1-5,.,CASSQDPRNQPQHF,TGCGCCAGCAGCCAAGATCCGCGGAATCAGCCCCAGCATTTT
.,TRBV12-5,TRBJ1-1,.,CASGSTGLNTEAFF,TGTGCTAGTGGTTCAACAGGCCTGAACACTGAAGCTTTCTTT
.,TRBV29-1,TRBJ2-7,.,CSASDGQYEQYF,TGCAGCGCCTCGGACGGTCAGTACGAGCAGTACTTC
.,TRBV29-1,TRBJ1-2,TRBD1,CSVVGQGSGGYGYTF,TGCAGCGTTGTCGGACAGGGATCGGGGGGCTATGGCTACACCTTC
.,TRBV10-2,TRBJ2-2,TRBD2,CASGTSGGAGELFF,TGCGCCAGCGGGACTAGCGGGGGGGCCGGGGAGCTGTTTTTT
.,TRBV7-6,TRBJ2-2,.,CASSRDITNTGELFF,TGTGCCAGCAGCCGGGACATAACGAACACCGGGGAGCTGTTTTTT
once,TRBV19,TRBJ1-4,.,CASSPLRAANEKLFF,TGTGCCAGTAGCCCTCTAAGGGCGGCTAATGAAAAACTGTTTTTT
.,TRBV28,TRBJ1-2,.,CASSSSSGYGYTF,TGTGCCAGCAGTTCCTCCAGTGGCTATGGCTACACCTTC
.,TRBV27,TRBJ1-1,.,CASSSFETNTEAFF,TGTGCCAGCAGTTCTTTCGAGACGAACACTGAAGCTTTCTTT
.,TRBV27,TRBJ1-1,.,CASSLGAEAFF,TGTGCCAGCAGTTTAGGGGCTGAAGCTTTCTTT
.,TRBV7-8,TRBJ1-3,.,CASSHRRDPNDGNTIYF,TGTGCCAGCAGCCACCGTAGGGATCCAAATGATGGGAACACCATATATTTT
.,TRBV29-1,TRBJ1-2,.,CSVEGLEYGYTF,TGCAGCGTTGAGGGTCTTGAGTATGGCTACACCTTC
large,TRBV7-8,TRBJ1-2,.,CATSDRPSNYGYTF,TGTGCCACCTCGGACAGACCCTCTAACTATGGCTACACCTTC
.,TRBV11-2,TRBJ2-7,.,CASSLSDGGNYEQYF,TGTGCCAGCAGCTTAAGTGATGGCGGGAACTACGAGCAGTACTTC
.,TRBV10-1,TRBJ2-7,.,CASSPTPREIPIMREQYF,TGCGCCAGCAGTCCGACGCCTAGGGAAATCCCTATAATGCGGGAGCAGTACTTC
.,TRBV28,TRBJ2-7,.,CASSLYPDFYYEQYF,TGTGCCAGCAGCCTTTACCCCGACTTCTACTACGAGCAGTACTTC
.,TRBV7-8,TRBJ1-5,TRBD1,CASSLEEGGSNQPQHF,TGTGCCAGCAGCTTAGAAGAAGGGGGCAGCAATCAGCCCCAGCATTTT
.,TRBV19,TRBJ2-7,TRBD1,CASSPGTGPYEQYF,TGTGCCAGTAGTCCCGGGACAGGGCCCTACGAGCAGTACTTC
.,TRBV4-1,TRBJ1-2,.,CASSQTMAGDFVVITF,TGCGCCAGCAGCCAAACGATGGCAGGAGACTTCGTAGTGATCACCTTC
.,TRBV28,TRBJ1-1,.,CASSFFEGGTEAFF,TGTGCCAGCAGTTTTTTTGAGGGAGGCACTGAAGCTTTCTTT
once,TRBV19,TRBJ2-1,.,CASSMSTFYNEQFF,TGTGCCAGTAGTATGAGTACTTTTTACAATGAGCAGTTCTTC